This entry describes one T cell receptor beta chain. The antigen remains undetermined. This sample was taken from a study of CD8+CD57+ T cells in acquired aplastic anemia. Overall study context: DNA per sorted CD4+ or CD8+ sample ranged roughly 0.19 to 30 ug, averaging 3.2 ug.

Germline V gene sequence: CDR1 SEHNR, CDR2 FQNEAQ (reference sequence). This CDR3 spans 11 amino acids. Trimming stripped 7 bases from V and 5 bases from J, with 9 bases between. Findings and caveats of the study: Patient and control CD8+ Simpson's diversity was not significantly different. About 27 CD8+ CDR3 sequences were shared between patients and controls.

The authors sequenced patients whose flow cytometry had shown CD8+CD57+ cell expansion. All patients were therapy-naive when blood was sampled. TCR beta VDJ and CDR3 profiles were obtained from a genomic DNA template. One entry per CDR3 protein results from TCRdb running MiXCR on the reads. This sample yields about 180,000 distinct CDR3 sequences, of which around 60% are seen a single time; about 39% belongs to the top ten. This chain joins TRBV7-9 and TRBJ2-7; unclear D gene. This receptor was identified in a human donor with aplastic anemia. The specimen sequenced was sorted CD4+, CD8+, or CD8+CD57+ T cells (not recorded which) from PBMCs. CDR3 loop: CASTSFDEQYF. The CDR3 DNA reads TGTGCCAGCACCTCGTTTGACGAGCAGTACTTC.